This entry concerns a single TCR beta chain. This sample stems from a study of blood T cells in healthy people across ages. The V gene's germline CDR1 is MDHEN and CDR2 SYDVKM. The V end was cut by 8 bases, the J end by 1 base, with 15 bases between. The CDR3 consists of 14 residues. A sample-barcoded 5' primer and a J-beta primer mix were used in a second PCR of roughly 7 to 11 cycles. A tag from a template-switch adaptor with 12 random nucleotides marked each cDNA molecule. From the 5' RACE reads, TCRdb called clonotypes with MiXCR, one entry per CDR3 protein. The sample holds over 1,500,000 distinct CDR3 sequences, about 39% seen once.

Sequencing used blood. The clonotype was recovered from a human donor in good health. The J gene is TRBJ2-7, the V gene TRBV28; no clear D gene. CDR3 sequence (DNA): TGTGCCAGCCTGAAGGGAATTCGGTCCTACGAGCAGTACTTC. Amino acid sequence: CASLKGIRSYEQYF.